This T cell receptor (beta chain) came from a study of T cell responses to AZD1222 COVID-19 vaccine (dated by TCRdb to about 2021). Concerning the study at large: AZD1222 recipients with second doses at about 4 weeks or about 12 weeks were pooled, because spike-specific TCR depth and breadth did not differ between schedules. A total of roughly 240 trial participants underwent TCR sequencing, of whom approximately 210 received two doses of AZD1222 and about 26 received two doses of the MenACWY control vaccine. Trial participants were enrolled into age subgroups of 18-55, 56-69 and 70-plus years, which contained about 150, 28 and 57 TCR-sequenced participants, respectively. Here is what the overall study found, with its caveats: The 56-69-year group was small, and its depth increase did not reach significance, likely because of low power. Epitopes outside the regions mutated in the B.1.351 and B.1.1.7 variants were reportedly recognized by nearly half of the unique spike-specific TCRs. CD4 TCRs associated with the vaccine covered the entire spike protein, and the dominant responses were in regions 160-218 and 743-854. Because no day 14 peak-response samples were available, repertoires were characterized only after the peak T cell response. Only six AZD1222 recipients were SARS-CoV-2 seropositive at baseline, limiting conclusions about previously exposed vaccinees. Participants were mostly white British and included more females than males, and it was suggested by the authors that clonal diversity may have been underestimated. After two AZD1222 doses, both the breadth and the depth of spike-specific TCRs were significantly higher than at day 0 and than in MenACWY recipients.

The CDR3 goes from the cysteine to the phenylalanine over 14 residues. Just the 42-base CDR3 DNA is kept, in frame starting at base 1. Looking up the germline V gene yields CDR1 SNHLY and CDR2 FYNNEI. Trimmed from V: 6 bases; trimmed from J: 0 bases; junction bases lacking a gene match: 1. This sample's time point label indicates: baseline before first vaccination. The vaccinee samples were drawn from two UK trials, COV001 and COV002, one of which was a single-blind randomized controlled phase 2/3 trial testing AZD1222 (ChAdOx1 nCoV-19) in healthy adults. For TCRbeta chain sequencing, PBMC samples from trial participants were taken at day 0 and at day 28 after the second dose. The CDR3 regions of human TCRbeta chains were subjected to immunosequencing. Per the source publication's procedure: TCRs in the repertoires were matched against a reference library of SARS-CoV-2-specific TCRs that had been generated with the MIRA antigen-specificity platform. Breadth was defined as the fraction of unique TCRs that were SARS-CoV-2-associated, and depth was defined as the fraction of total T cells that were SARS-CoV-2-associated. Using the MIRA data, each spike-specific TCR was mapped to the spike region that the TCR reacts to and placed in a CD4 or CD8 class. Log10-transformed breadth and depth values were compared by one-way ANOVA with Sidak's multiple comparisons tests. Not all clones reach the TCRdb copy of this immuneACCESS table, which keeps in-frame sequences only. Checked studies attribute under half of the gap to unresolved V genes and leave the rest unexplained. V, J and clone size are those of that table, while D and trimming were read from the DNA. The table for this sample lists about 110,000 clones; 80% to 95% of them were counted only once. Around 1.2% of the sample is taken by the ten largest.

A word on this clone: There is no known antigen for this receptor. Qualities for individual bases were not recorded, and no much larger clone is one base off.

The sequencing used peripheral blood, collected on day 0 of AZD1222 vaccination. In this chain, TRBV2 is recombined with TRBJ2-3; TRBD2 lines up with 9 middle nucleotides. This TCR was recovered from an adult in good health. The CDR3 region: CASRSGGSTDTQYF. In nucleotides, the sequence is TGTGCCAGCAGGAGCGGGGGGAGCACAGATACGCAGTATTTT.